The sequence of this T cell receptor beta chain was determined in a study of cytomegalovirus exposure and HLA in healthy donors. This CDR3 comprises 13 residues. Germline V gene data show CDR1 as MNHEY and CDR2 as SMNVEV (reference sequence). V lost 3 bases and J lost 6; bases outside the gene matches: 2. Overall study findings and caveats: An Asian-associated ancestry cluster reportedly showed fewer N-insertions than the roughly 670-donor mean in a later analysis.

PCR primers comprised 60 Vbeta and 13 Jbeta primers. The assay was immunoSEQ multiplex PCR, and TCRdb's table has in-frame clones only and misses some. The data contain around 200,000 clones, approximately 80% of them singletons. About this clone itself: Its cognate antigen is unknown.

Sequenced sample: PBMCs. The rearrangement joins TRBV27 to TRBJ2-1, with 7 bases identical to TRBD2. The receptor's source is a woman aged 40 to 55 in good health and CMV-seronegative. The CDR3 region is CASSFSGGNEQFF. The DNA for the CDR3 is TGTGCCAGCAGTTTTTCGGGGGGCAATGAGCAGTTCTTC.